Below are 13 T cell receptor beta chains sequenced from a single sample in a study of cytomegalovirus exposure and HLA in healthy donors. Generated by immunoSEQ multiplex PCR, the TCRdb table keeps only in-frame clones and is missing some. This sample has 90,000 to 120,000 clones; over 75% occur once, and the top ten carry around 3.1%. The sample comprised PBMCs. These receptors all stem from a woman aged 18-29 years in good health and CMV-seronegative.

J is TRBJ2-3 and V is TRBV6-4; 7 positions agree with TRBD2. Germline V gene sequence: CDR1 MRHNA, CDR2 SNTAGT. J lost 6 bases, V lost 4 bases, and 10 bases had no gene match. There are 15 residues in the CDR3. CDR3 bases: TGTGCCAGCAGTGGGGAGGGCAGCTCCTCCGATACGCAGTATTTT. Its protein product is CASSGEGSSSDTQYF.

This clone was observed a handful of times. The chain uses TRBV15 and TRBJ1-6; a weak D match, TRBD1 (5 bases). V was clipped by 0 bases and J by 10 bases, with 10 bases between them. The V gene's germline CDR1 is LNHNV and CDR2 YYDKDF (reference sequence). This CDR3 has 14 residues. The CDR3 loop reads CATSRDRGGSPLHF. The CDR3 bases are TGTGCCACCAGCAGAGATCGGGGGGGATCACCCCTCCACTTT.

The J gene is TRBJ2-5, the V gene TRBV7-6; no firm D call. Germline V gene sequence: CDR1 SGHVS, CDR2 FNYEAQ. Trimming took 5 bases from V and 5 from J, leaving 9 bases between them. The CDR3 has 12 amino acids. CDR3 DNA sequence: TGTGCCAGCAGCAGAGGCTGGGAGACCCAGTACTTC. Protein product: CASSRGWETQYF.

The V call is TRBV7-9, the J call TRBJ2-7; 9 bases are a match to TRBD1. The CDR3 extends over 16 amino acids. Germline V CDR1 and CDR2: SEHNR, FQNEAQ (reference sequence). V trimming: 2 bases; J trimming: 3 bases; junction bases outside the gene matches: 8. CDR3 nucleotide sequence: TGTGCCAGCAGCTTACCCCTAGGACAGGGGAGCTACGAGCAGTACTTC. Protein sequence: CASSLPLGQGSYEQYF.

The CDR3 protein is CASSEAAGQGHNEQFF. CDR3 bases: TGTGCCAGCAGTGAAGCGGCGGGACAGGGCCACAATGAGCAGTTCTTC. The chain joins TRBV6-1 to TRBJ2-1; 9 positions agree with TRBD1. The germline gives CDR1 MNHNS, CDR2 SASEGT. V dropped 0 bases and J dropped 5; count of bases not matched to a gene: 5. This CDR3 is 16 amino acids long.

The rearrangement links TRBV2 to TRBJ2-2, with TRBD1 identical over 7 bases. Trimming removed 6 bases from V and 7 bases from J; junction bases left unmatched: 5. Per germline, CDR1 SNHLY and CDR2 FYNNEI. The CDR3 totals 13 residues. The CDR3 nucleotides are TGTGCCAGCAGAAGCAGGGGGTTCGGGGAGCTGTTTTTT. It is translated as CASRSRGFGELFF.

This clone was observed once. The rearrangement links TRBV27 to TRBJ1-2; TRBD1 matches 7 bases. The CDR3 covers 13 residues. The V segment lost 6 bases and the J segment 6 bases; nucleotides outside the gene matches: 7. CDR1 MNHEY and CDR2 SMNVEV come from the germline V gene (reference sequence). The CDR3: CASSAQGKDGYTF. The CDR3 DNA sequence: TGTGCCAGCAGCGCACAGGGGAAGGATGGCTACACCTTC.

The gene calls are TRBV29-1 and TRBJ2-7; 7 positions match TRBD2. CDR3 length: 13 amino acids. V trimming: 2 bases; J trimming: 6 bases; junction bases outside the gene matches: 7. Germline V gene sequence: CDR1 SQVTM, CDR2 ANQGSEA. The CDR3 bases are TGCAGCGTTGAAAATACGGGGGGAAGCGAGCAGTACTTC. Protein sequence: CSVENTGGSEQYF.

This rearrangement joins TRBV25-1 to TRBJ2-5; TRBD2 aligns across 7 bases. This CDR3 region has 14 residues. The trim removed 6 bases at V and 5 bases at J, leaving 9 bases unmatched. Germline V gene sequence: CDR1 MGHDK, CDR2 SYGVNS. The chain's CDR3 is CASRGWEGRETQYF. The CDR3 DNA follows: TGTGCCAGCAGGGGCTGGGAGGGGAGGGAGACCCAGTACTTC.

The chain has TRBV28 and TRBJ1-1; tentatively, D is TRBD1 (6 bases). The CDR3 extends over 14 amino acids. Germline V gives CDR1 MDHEN, CDR2 SYDVKM. V gave up 5 bases and J gave up 6 bases, with 16 bases separating them. The CDR3 sequence is CASSIRGDASEAFF. CDR3 in DNA: TGTGCCAGCAGTATCAGGGGCGACGCCTCTGAAGCTTTCTTT. Variable domain in full (rest from reference TRBV28 and TRBJ1-1): DVKVTQSSRYLVKRTGEKVFLECVQDMDHENMFWYRQDPGLGLRLIYFSYDVKMKEKGDIPEGYSVSREKKERFSLILESASTNQTSMYLCASSIRGDASEAFFGQGTRLTVV.

The V gene is TRBV7-9, the J gene TRBJ2-7, with TRBD1 matching 8 bases. CDR3 size: 17 residues. V dropped 5 bases and J dropped 0; count of bases not matched to a gene: 12. Looked up from germline, CDR1 is SEHNR and CDR2 is FQNEAQ (reference sequence). The CDR3 region is CASSPSTPGGPSYEQYF. The DNA of the CDR3 is TGTGCCAGCAGCCCCTCAACTCCAGGGGGCCCCTCCTACGAGCAGTACTTC.

This chain connects TRBV5-6 to TRBJ1-4; D is possibly TRBD1 (5 bases). The CDR3 runs 15 residues. V was cut by 3 bases and J by 7 bases, with 16 bases left in between. Germline CDR1 reads SGHDT; CDR2 reads YYEEEE. The CDR3 DNA sequence: TGTGCCAGCAGCTATCAGGGATGGGGTGGTGAAAAACTGTTTTTT. It translates to CASSYQGWGGEKLFF.

This rearrangement joins TRBV6-1 to TRBJ1-5; tentative D call: TRBD1 (6 bases). The length of the CDR3 is 18 residues. V lost 2 bases, J lost 0 bases, and 17 bases lay in between. Germline V CDR1 and CDR2: MNHNS, SASEGT. The CDR3 DNA reads as TGTGCCAGCAGTGAAACAGGGCGTTCCTTCTATAGCAATCAGCCCCAGCATTTT. Protein sequence: CASSETGRSFYSNQPQHF.